Following are 24 T cell receptor beta chains from one sample sequenced in a study of early T cells in non-severe SARS-CoV-2 infection. MiXCR was run by TCRdb on the 5' RACE reads, yielding one entry per CDR3 protein. The sample has around 89,000 distinct CDR3 sequences; about 15% are singletons. Input material: whole blood. The receptors were gathered from an adult who was a healthcare worker with PCR-confirmed SARS-CoV-2 infection or an uninfected control (not recorded which).

CDR3 loop: CASSYSTGTYEQFF. Written as DNA, the CDR3 is TGTGCCAGCAGTTACTCGACAGGGACATATGAGCAGTTCTTC. The rearrangement joins TRBV6-6 to TRBJ2-1, with 7 bases aligning to TRBD1. The junction had 4 bases not matched to a gene; V was cut back by 0 bases and J by 8 bases. This CDR3 spans 14 amino acids. Germline-derived CDR1 and CDR2 are MNHNY and SVGAGI (reference sequence).

This clonotype has a handful of counts. CDR3 region: CASSSGLAGGTLLGETQYF. The DNA of the CDR3 is TGCGCCAGCAGCTCGGGACTAGCGGGGGGTACCCTGCTCGGGGAGACCCAGTACTTC. The gene calls are TRBV5-1 and TRBJ2-5; 15 positions agree with TRBD2. Per the germline V gene, CDR1 is SGHRS and CDR2 is YFSETQ. The CDR3 is 19 residues long. V was clipped by 3 bases and J by 5 bases; unmatched bases: 14.

Points on this clonotype: A much larger clone lies one base from this, so it may be a read error. V gene TRBV4-2 combines with J gene TRBJ2-2, with D unclear. CDR3 length: 17 residues. Germline V gene sequence: CDR1 LGHNA, CDR2 YNFKEQ. The CDR3 is CANSQDFRSTNTGELFF. As DNA, the CDR3 is TGTGCCAACAGCCAAGATTTCCGATCTACGAACACCGGGGAGCTGTTTTTT.

The V and J genes are TRBV7-9 and TRBJ2-1; D may be TRBD2 (6 bases). V lost 4 bases to trimming and J lost 15 bases, with 22 bases between them. The germline CDR1 and CDR2 sequences are SEHNR and FQNEAQ (reference sequence). CDR3 size: 14 residues. CDR3 nucleotide sequence: TGTGCCAGCAGCTCCGCGGGGCAAAAAACCAGAGGGTTCTTC. It encodes CASSSAGQKTRGFF.

The chain couples TRBV11-2 to TRBJ1-3; D remains ambiguous. V was clipped by 6 bases and J by 0 bases, with 21 bases between them. Germline CDR1 and CDR2: SGHAT and FQNNGV. CDR3 length: 18 amino acids. The CDR3 protein is CASRSLNSGSRSGNTIYF. The CDR3 DNA sequence: TGTGCCAGCAGATCCCTGAATAGCGGGAGCCGCTCTGGAAACACCATATATTTT.

This clonotype was seen more than once but under ten times. The rearrangement uses TRBV10-2 and TRBJ2-1, with 11 nucleotides matching TRBD2. Germline V gene lookup returns CDR1 WSHSY and CDR2 SAAADI. V lost 2 bases to trimming and J lost 7 bases; unmatched junction nucleotides: 7. This CDR3 is 16 amino acids long. CDR3 sequence: CASSELRLAGYNEQFF. The CDR3 DNA is TGCGCCAGCAGTGAGCTAAGACTAGCGGGGTATAATGAGCAGTTCTTC.

This clonotype has a handful of counts. The chain joins TRBV5-1 to TRBJ2-2; 7 bases match TRBD2. There are 15 residues in the CDR3. Unmatched junction bases numbered 7, after V lost 2 bases and J lost 6 bases. The germline CDR1 and CDR2 sequences are SGHRS and YFSETQ. CDR3 protein: CASSLFGLVSGELFF. CDR3 sequence (DNA): TGCGCCAGCAGCTTATTCGGACTAGTTTCCGGGGAGCTGTTTTTT.

Written as DNA, the CDR3 is TGCAGCGTTGACATTGGCCTGAGCTCCTACAATGAGCAGTTCTTC. This gives the protein CSVDIGLSSYNEQFF. The chain links TRBV29-1 to TRBJ2-1; D is unresolved. The CDR3 is made up of 15 amino acids. Germline V gene lookup returns CDR1 SQVTM and CDR2 ANQGSEA. Trimming pared 3 bases from V and 0 bases from J, leaving 12 bases between.

A few counts support this clonotype. The chain combines TRBV20-1 with TRBJ1-1; no firm D call. V was trimmed by 3 bases and J by 1 base, leaving 15 bases between them. Germline V gene lookup returns CDR1 DFQATT and CDR2 SNEGSKA (reference sequence). CDR3 length equals 15 residues. Here the CDR3 DNA reads TGCAGTGCTAGCCCCCGTAAAGACGCGAACACTGAAGCTTTCTTT. Protein sequence: CSASPRKDANTEAFF.

CDR3 protein: CSAPRCTIYF. As DNA, the CDR3 is TGCAGTGCTCCCCGGTGCACCATATATTTT. This chain joins TRBV20-1 and TRBJ1-3; D uncertain. V shed 5 bases and J shed 9 bases, with 8 bases lying between them. The CDR3 runs 10 residues. The V gene's germline CDR1 is DFQATT and CDR2 SNEGSKA (reference sequence).

This clonotype was counted a few times. The chain combines TRBV12-5 with TRBJ1-1, with 7 bases matching TRBD1. The CDR3 consists of 14 residues. Per the germline V gene, CDR1 is LGHNT and CDR2 is FRNRAP. Unmatched junction bases numbered 7, after V lost 6 bases and J lost 3 bases. The CDR3 nucleotides are TGTGCTAGTGGCCAGACAGGGAGGGACACTGAAGCTTTCTTT. Translating it yields CASGQTGRDTEAFF.

The rearrangement links TRBV20-1 to TRBJ1-1, with D maybe TRBD1 (5 bases). Per germline, CDR1 DFQATT and CDR2 SNEGSKA (reference sequence). This CDR3 spans 14 amino acids. V lost 6 bases and J 0 bases, leaving 14 bases between the germline ends. CDR3 bases: TGCAGTGCCCGTGGGGACGCTATGAACACTGAAGCTTTCTTT. Its protein product is CSARGDAMNTEAFF.

The genes are TRBV21-1 and TRBJ2-1; the table names TRBD2, a call not compared with the DNA. TRBV21-1 is tagged as a pseudogene. This CDR3 spans 19 amino acids. The CDR3 reads CASSKENPRGDGRLYEQFF. The CDR3 nucleotides read TGTGCCAGCAGCAAAGAAAACCCACGAGGAGACGGCCGCTTGTATGAGCAGTTCTTC.

This clonotype showed up just a few times. In this CDR3 the conserved last residue, phenylalanine or tryptophan, is missing, so a read error is likely. Because the CDR3's place on the DNA is in doubt, the DNA is left out and the CDR3 is given as listed by TCRdb. The chain combines TRBV23-1 with TRBJ2-7; TRBD1 reflects the table's D call only, with no check against the DNA. TRBV23-1 is noted as an ORF with a role that remains uncertain. The CDR3 numbers 10 amino acids, ends counted. This CDR3 reads CASSRPGQGG.

This clonotype was found a few times. CDR3: CASSYDRAASYEQYV. The CDR3 region has the DNA TGTGCCAGCAGTTACGACAGGGCGGCGTCCTACGAGCAGTACGTC. The V gene is TRBV6-2 or TRBV6-3, the J gene TRBJ2-7; 7 positions match TRBD1. V was pared by 2 bases and J by 1 base, with 5 bases of the junction left unmatched. CDR1 and CDR2 from the germline V gene are MNHEY and SVGEGT. CDR3 length: 15 residues.

This clonotype was counted only a few times. This rearrangement joins TRBV29-1 to TRBJ2-2; 10 nucleotides match TRBD1. V trimming: 1 base; J trimming: 7 bases; junction bases outside the gene matches: 6. The CDR3 is 15 amino acids. Germline loops: CDR1 SQVTM, CDR2 ANQGSEA. In nucleotides, the CDR3 is TGCAGCGTTGAAGTTCCGACAGGGGGCCTCGGGGAGCTGTTTTTT. Protein: CSVEVPTGGLGELFF.

A few counts support this clonotype. The chain couples TRBV6-5 to TRBJ1-1; 12 positions match TRBD1. Trimming cost V 6 bases and J 3 bases; bases outside gene matches: 2. CDR3 size: 14 residues. The germline gives CDR1 MNHEY, CDR2 SVGAGI. CDR3 loop: CASRGTGGDTEAFF. Written as DNA, the CDR3 is TGTGCCAGCAGGGGGACAGGGGGCGACACTGAAGCTTTCTTT.

The chain couples TRBV9 to TRBJ2-1, with D possibly TRBD2 on 6 matching bases. The CDR3 spans 16 residues. The ends were cut back, 2 bases at V and 4 bases at J, with 16 bases in the middle. From germline, CDR1 is SGDLS and CDR2 YYNGEE. The CDR3 loop reads CASSVSLGLAYNEQFF. CDR3 DNA sequence: TGTGCCAGCAGCGTCTCGCTGGGGCTAGCGTACAATGAGCAGTTCTTC.

This clonotype was detected a few times. This sequence joins TRBV29-1 and TRBJ2-5; TRBD2 aligns across 7 bases. The junction had 8 bases not matched to a gene; V was cut back by 7 bases and J by 0 bases. The CDR3 contains 14 residues. The germline CDR1 and CDR2 sequences are SQVTM and ANQGSEA. CDR3 DNA: TGCAGCGCGCCGGGACTAATGTACCAAGAGACCCAGTACTTC. Residues: CSAPGLMYQETQYF. The variable domain in full, completed from reference TRBV29-1 and TRBJ2-5, reads SAVISQKPSRDICQRGTSLTIQCQVDSQVTMMFWYRQQPGQSLTLIATANQGSEATYESGFVIDKFPISRPNLTFSTLTVSNMSPEDSSIYLCSAPGLMYQETQYFGPGTRLLVL.

This clonotype was recorded many times. Germline and junction disagree at one end, which may indicate a read error. The genes are TRBV5-1 and TRBJ1-1; 7 nucleotides agree with TRBD1. Per the germline V gene, CDR1 is SGHRS and CDR2 is YFSETQ. The CDR3 contains 14 residues. Here the CDR3 reads CASSLRQGEGEAFF. The CDR3 DNA sequence: TGCGCCAGCAGCTTGCGGCAGGGGGAAGGTGAAGCTTTTTTT.

The chain combines TRBV4-1 with TRBJ1-2; possible D gene TRBD1, 6 bases. Germline CDR1 and CDR2: MGHRA and YSYEKL. CDR3 length: 16 amino acids. Between the trimmed V and J ends, which lost 3 bases and 2 bases, there was a span of 16 bases. In DNA form, the CDR3 reads TGCGCCAGCAGCCAGGTTCGACAGGCCCTCAACTATGGCTACACCTTC. Its translation is CASSQVRQALNYGYTF.

This clonotype was observed many times. This rearrangement joins TRBV2 to TRBJ1-2; D not certain. The CDR3 is made up of 12 amino acids. Trimming removed 8 bases from V and 3 bases from J, with 10 bases in between. Germline lookup yields CDR1 SNHLY and CDR2 FYNNEI. CDR3 protein: CASAAQHYGYTF. The CDR3 region has the DNA TGTGCCAGCGCGGCGCAGCACTATGGCTACACCTTC. Supplemented by reference TRBV2 and TRBJ1-2, the full variable domain reads EPEVTQTPSHQVTQMGQEVILRCVPISNHLYFYWYRQILGQKVEFLVSFYNNEISEKSEIFDDQFSVERPDGSNFTLKIRSTKLEDSAMYFCASAAQHYGYTFGSGTRLTVV.

The rearrangement joins TRBV5-4 to TRBJ2-3; 14 bases fit TRBD2. V shed 4 bases, J shed 2 bases, and the junction held 3 bases outside the gene matches. The length of the CDR3 is 16 residues. Germline CDR1 and CDR2: SGHNT and YYREEE (reference sequence). Here the CDR3 reads CASSRTSGGTTDTQYF. The CDR3 nucleotides read TGTGCCAGCAGCAGGACTAGCGGGGGGACCACAGATACGCAGTATTTT.

This clonotype was counted only a few times. The rearrangement joins TRBV5-1 to TRBJ2-5; TRBD1 matches at 7 bases. The trim removed 4 bases at V and 5 bases at J, leaving 14 bases unmatched. CDR3 length: 16 residues. Per the germline V gene, CDR1 is SGHRS and CDR2 is YFSETQ. CDR3 nucleotides: TGCGCCAGCAGCCCAAGTTTGGCAGGGGGTCAGGAGACCCAGTACTTC. Residues: CASSPSLAGGQETQYF.